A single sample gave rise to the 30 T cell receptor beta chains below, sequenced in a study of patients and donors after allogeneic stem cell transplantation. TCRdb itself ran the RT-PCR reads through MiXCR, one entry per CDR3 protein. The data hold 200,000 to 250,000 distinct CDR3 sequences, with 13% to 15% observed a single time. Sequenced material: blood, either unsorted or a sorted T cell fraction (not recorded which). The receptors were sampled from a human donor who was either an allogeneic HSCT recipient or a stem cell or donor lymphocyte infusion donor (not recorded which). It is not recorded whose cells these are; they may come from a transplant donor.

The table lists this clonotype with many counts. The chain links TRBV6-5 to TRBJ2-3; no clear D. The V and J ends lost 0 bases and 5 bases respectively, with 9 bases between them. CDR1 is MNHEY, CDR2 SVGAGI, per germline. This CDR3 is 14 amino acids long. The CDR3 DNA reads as TGTGCCAGCAGTTACTCGTATGCAGAAGATACGCAGTATTTT. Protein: CASSYSYAEDTQYF.

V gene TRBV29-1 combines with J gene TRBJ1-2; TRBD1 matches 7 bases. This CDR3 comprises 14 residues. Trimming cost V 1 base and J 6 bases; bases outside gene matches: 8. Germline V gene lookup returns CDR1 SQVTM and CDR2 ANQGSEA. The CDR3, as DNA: TGCAGCGTTGAAGTTCGCCGGACAGGCGATGGCTACACCTTC. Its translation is CSVEVRRTGDGYTF. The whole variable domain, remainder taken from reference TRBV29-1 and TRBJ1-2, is SAVISQKPSRDICQRGTSLTIQCQVDSQVTMMFWYRQQPGQSLTLIATANQGSEATYESGFVIDKFPISRPNLTFSTLTVSNMSPEDSSIYLCSVEVRRTGDGYTFGSGTRLTVV.

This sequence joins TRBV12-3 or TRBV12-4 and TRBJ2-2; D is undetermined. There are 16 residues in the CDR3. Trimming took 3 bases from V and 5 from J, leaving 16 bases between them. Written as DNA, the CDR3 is TGTGCCAGCAGTTTGGTGACCCAAGGGCCTACCGGGGAGCTGTTTTTT. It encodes CASSLVTQGPTGELFF.

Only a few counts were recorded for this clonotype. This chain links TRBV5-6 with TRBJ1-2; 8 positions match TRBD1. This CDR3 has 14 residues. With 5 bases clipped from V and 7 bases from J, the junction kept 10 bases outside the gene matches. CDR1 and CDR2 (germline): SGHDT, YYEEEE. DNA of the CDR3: TGTGCCAGCAGTTTGCCGACAGGGGTTCTTGGCTACACCTTC. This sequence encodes CASSLPTGVLGYTF. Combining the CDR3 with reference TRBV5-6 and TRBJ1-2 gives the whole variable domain DAGVTQSPTHLIKTRGQQVTLRCSPKSGHDTVSWYQQALGQGPQFIFQYYEEEERQRGNFPDRFSGHQFPNYSSELNVNALLLGDSALYLCASSLPTGVLGYTFGSGTRLTVV.

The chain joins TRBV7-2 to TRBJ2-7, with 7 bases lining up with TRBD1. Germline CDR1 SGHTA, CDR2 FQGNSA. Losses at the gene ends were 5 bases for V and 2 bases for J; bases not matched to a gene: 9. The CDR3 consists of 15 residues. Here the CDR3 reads CASSPWDRPPYEQYF. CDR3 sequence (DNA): TGTGCCAGCAGCCCTTGGGACAGACCTCCCTACGAGCAGTACTTC.

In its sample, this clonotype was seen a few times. CDR3 loop: CASSYSRGSGNTIYF. For the CDR3, the DNA is TGTGCCAGCAGTTACTCTCGGGGCTCTGGAAACACCATATATTTT. V and J are TRBV6-5 and TRBJ1-3; D gene ambiguous. V was trimmed by 0 bases and J by 0 bases, leaving 6 bases between them. Germline assignment: CDR1 MNHEY and CDR2 SVGAGI. The CDR3 spans 15 residues.

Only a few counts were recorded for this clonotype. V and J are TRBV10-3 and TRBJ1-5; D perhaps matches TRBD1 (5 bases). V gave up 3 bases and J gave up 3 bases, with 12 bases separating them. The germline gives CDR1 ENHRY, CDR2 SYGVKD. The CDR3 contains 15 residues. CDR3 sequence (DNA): TGTGCCATCAGTGACAAGGGGACGGTCAATCAGCCCCAGCATTTT. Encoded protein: CAISDKGTVNQPQHF.

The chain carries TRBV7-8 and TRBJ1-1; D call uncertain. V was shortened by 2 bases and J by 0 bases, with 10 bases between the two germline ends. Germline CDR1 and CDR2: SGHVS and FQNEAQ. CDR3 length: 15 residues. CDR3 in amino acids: CASSLRRGLNTEAFF. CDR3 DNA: TGTGCCAGCAGCTTAAGACGAGGGTTGAACACTGAAGCTTTCTTT.

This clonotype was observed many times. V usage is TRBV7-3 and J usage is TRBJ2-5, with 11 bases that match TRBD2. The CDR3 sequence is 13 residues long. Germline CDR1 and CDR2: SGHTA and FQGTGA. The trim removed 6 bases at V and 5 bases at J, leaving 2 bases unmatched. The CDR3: CASSSSGRETQYF. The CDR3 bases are TGTGCCAGCAGTTCTAGCGGGAGGGAGACCCAGTACTTC.

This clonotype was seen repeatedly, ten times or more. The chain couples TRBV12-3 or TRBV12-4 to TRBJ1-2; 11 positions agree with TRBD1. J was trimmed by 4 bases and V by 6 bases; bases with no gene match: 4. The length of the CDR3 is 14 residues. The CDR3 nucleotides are TGTGCCAGCAGCTGGACAGGGGGCAGCTATGGCTACACCTTC. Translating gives CASSWTGGSYGYTF.

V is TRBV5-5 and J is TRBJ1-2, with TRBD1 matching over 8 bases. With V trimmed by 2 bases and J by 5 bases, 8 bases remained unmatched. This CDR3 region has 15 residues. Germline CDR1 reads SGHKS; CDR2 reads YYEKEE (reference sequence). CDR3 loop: CASSFGDRGFYGYTF. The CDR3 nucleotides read TGTGCCAGCAGCTTTGGCGACAGGGGCTTTTATGGCTACACCTTC.

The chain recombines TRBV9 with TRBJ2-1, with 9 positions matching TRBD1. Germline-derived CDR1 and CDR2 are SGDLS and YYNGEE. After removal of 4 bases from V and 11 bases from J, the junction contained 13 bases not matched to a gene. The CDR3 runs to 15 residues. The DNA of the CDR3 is TGTGCCAGCAGCCCCCGACAGGGGGATAGTTTGAAGCAGTTCTTC. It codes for CASSPRQGDSLKQFF.

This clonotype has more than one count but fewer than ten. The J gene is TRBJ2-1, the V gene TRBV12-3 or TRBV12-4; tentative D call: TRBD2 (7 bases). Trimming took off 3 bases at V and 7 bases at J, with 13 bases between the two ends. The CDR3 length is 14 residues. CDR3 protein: CASSFGGALNEQFF. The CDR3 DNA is TGTGCCAGCAGTTTTGGGGGGGCTTTGAATGAGCAGTTCTTC.

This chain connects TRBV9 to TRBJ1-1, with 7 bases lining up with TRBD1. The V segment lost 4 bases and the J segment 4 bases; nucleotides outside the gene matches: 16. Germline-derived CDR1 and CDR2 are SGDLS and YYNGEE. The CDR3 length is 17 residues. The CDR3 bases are TGTGCCAGCAGCCCTCACCTGGGACAGAGAGCCGTCACTGAAGCTTTCTTT. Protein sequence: CASSPHLGQRAVTEAFF.

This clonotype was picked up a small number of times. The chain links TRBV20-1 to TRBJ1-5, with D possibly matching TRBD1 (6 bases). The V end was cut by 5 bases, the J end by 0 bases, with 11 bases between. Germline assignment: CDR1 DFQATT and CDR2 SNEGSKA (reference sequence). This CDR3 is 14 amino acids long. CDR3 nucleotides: TGCAGTGCTGGGGACATCCGTAGCAATCAGCCCCAGCATTTT. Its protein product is CSAGDIRSNQPQHF.

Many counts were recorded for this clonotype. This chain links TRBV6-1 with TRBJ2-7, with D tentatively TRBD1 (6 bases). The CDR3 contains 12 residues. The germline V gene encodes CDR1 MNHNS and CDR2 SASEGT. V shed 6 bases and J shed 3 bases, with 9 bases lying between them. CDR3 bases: TGTGCCAGCAGCCGGACAGTCTACGAGCAGTACTTC. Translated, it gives CASSRTVYEQYF.

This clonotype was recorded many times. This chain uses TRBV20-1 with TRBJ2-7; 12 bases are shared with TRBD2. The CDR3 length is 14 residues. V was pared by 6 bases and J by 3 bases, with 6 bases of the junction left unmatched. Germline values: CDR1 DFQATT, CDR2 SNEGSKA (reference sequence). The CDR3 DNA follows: TGCAGTGCCCACGGACTAGCGGGATACTACGAGCAGTACTTC. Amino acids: CSAHGLAGYYEQYF.

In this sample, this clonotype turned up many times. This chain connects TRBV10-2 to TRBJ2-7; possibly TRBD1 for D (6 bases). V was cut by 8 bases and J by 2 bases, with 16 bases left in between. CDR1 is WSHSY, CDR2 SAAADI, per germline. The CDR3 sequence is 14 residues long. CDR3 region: CASGPRRGPYEQYF. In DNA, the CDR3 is TGCGCCAGCGGACCCCGCAGGGGCCCCTACGAGCAGTACTTC.

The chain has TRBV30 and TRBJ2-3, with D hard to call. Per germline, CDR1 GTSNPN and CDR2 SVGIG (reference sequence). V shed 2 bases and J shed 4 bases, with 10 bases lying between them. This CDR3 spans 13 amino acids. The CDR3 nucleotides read TGTGCCTGGAGTCAGCCCGGGTCAGATACGCAGTATTTT. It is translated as CAWSQPGSDTQYF.

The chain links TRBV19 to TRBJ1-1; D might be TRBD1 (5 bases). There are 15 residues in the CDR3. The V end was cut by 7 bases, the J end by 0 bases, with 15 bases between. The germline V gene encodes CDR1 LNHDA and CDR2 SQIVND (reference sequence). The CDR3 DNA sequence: TGTGCCAGTAAGGTGGGATGGGGGTTGAACACTGAAGCTTTCTTT. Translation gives CASKVGWGLNTEAFF. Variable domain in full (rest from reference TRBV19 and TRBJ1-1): DGGITQSPKYLFRKEGQNVTLSCEQNLNHDAMYWYRQDPGQGLRLIYYSQIVNDFQKGDIAEGYSVSREKKESFPLTVTSAQKNPTAFYLCASKVGWGLNTEAFFGQGTRLTVV.

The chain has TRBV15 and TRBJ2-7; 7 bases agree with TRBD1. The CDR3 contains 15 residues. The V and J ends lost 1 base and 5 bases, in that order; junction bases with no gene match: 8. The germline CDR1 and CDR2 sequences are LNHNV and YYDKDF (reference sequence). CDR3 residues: CATSRGDRATDEQYF. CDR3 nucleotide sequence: TGTGCCACCAGCAGAGGCGACAGGGCTACGGACGAGCAGTACTTC.

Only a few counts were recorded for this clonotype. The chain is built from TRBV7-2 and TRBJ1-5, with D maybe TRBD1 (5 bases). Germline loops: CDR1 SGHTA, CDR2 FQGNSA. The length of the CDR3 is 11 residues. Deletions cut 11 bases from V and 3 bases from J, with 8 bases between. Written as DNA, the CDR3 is TGTGCCGGGGGGGTCAATCAGCCCCAGCATTTT. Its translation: CAGGVNQPQHF.

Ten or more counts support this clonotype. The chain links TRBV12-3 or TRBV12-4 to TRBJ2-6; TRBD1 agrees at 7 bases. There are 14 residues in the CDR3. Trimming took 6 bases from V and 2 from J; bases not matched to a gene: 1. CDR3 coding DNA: TGTGCCAGCAGGGGGACAGCTGGGGCCAACGTCCTGACTTTC. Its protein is CASRGTAGANVLTF.

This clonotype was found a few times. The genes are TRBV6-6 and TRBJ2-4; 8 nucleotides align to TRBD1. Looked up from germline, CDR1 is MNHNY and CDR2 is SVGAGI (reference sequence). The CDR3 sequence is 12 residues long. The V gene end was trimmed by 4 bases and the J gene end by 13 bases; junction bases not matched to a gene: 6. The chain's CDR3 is CASSWDRPTQYF. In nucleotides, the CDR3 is TGTGCCAGCAGTTGGGACAGGCCCACCCAGTACTTC.

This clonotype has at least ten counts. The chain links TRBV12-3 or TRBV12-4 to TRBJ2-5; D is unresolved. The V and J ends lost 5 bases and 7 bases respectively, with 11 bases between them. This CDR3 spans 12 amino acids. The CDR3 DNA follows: TGTGCCAGCAGTCCCCTCGGTCGGACCCAGTACTTC. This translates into CASSPLGRTQYF.

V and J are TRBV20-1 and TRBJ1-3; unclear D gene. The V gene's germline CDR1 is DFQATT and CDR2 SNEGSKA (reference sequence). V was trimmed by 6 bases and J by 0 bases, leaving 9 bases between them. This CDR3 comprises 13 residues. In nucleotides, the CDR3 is TGCAGTGCCCGCCCAGACTCTGGAAACACCATATATTTT. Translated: CSARPDSGNTIYF.

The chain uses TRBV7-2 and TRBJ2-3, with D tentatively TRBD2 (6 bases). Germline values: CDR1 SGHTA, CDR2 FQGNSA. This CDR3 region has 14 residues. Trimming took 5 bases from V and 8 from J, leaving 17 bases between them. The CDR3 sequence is CASSPARLDGTQYF. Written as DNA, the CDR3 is TGTGCCAGCAGCCCAGCTAGACTAGACGGTACGCAGTATTTT.

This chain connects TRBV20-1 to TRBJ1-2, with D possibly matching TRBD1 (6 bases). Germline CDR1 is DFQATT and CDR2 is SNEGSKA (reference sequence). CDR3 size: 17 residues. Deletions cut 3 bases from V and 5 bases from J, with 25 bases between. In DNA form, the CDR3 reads TGCAGTGCTAGGGTTCCGCAGTCCTTACAGGGAGGGTATGGCTACACCTTC. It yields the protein CSARVPQSLQGGYGYTF.

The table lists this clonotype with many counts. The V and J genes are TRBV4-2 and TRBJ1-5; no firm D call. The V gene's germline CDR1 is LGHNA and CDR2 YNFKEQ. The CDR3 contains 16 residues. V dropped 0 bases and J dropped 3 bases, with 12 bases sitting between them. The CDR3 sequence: CASSQEVRSSNQPQHF. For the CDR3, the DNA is TGTGCCAGCAGCCAAGAAGTTAGGAGTTCCAATCAGCCCCAGCATTTT.

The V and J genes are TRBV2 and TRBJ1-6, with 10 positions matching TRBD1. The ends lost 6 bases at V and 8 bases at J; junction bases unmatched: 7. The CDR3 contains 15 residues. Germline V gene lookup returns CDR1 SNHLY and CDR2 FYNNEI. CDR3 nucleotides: TGTGCCAGCAGCTGGGGACAGGGGACTGATTCACCCCTCCACTTT. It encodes CASSWGQGTDSPLHF.